Presented here are 5 T cell receptor beta chains from one specimen sequenced in a study of T cell clusters in autoimmune cytopenias. TRB was amplified by touch-down multiplex PCR, primer pools A and B combined. TCRdb reworked the multiplex PCR reads into one entry per CDR3 protein, no DNA. The table counts some 6,700 distinct CDR3 sequences; under 5.5% lies in the top ten. Each sample's input was 250 to 300 ng genomic DNA, roughly 40,000 genome equivalents. These data were also reused for a study on T cell repertoires in aging, cancer and after chemotherapy.

The sample taken for sequencing was peripheral blood. These receptors came from a human donor in good health.

This clonotype is classed as medium-sized by frequency. The genes are TRBV29-1 and TRBJ1-5; TCRdb's D gene call, TRBD1, goes unchecked for lack of DNA. CDR1 is SQVTM, CDR2 ANQGSEA, per germline. This CDR3 comprises 14 residues. CDR3 sequence reads: CSVGTGAGNQPQHF.

This chain uses TRBV27 with TRBJ1-5. Germline V CDR1 and CDR2: MNHEY, SMNVEV (reference sequence). The CDR3 sequence is 13 residues long. CDR3 region: CASTGSRGQPQHF.

Frequency places this clonotype as medium-sized. This chain connects TRBV5-4 to TRBJ1-6. The germline CDR1 and CDR2 sequences are SGHNT and YYREEE (reference sequence). The CDR3 length is 15 residues. The chain's CDR3 is CASGDGQTYNSPLHF.

This clonotype is identified as medium-sized from frequency. The chain uses TRBV19 and TRBJ1-4; TCRdb lists TRBD1, though no DNA is available to test this call. Germline V gene data show CDR1 as LNHDA and CDR2 as SQIVND (reference sequence). The CDR3 length is 12 residues. The CDR3 reads CASSPQDGKLFF.

By frequency, this clonotype is medium-sized. The V call is TRBV29-1, the J call TRBJ2-5. The V gene's germline CDR1 is SQVTM and CDR2 ANQGSEA. CDR3 size: 12 residues. Here the CDR3 reads CSVAGTKETQYF.